Included here is one TCR beta chain sequence, with context. The antigen is unknown. This sample was taken from a study of CD8 T cells in Susac syndrome. Per germline, CDR1 MNHEY and CDR2 SVGEGT. This CDR3 contains 14 residues. The ends were cut back, 5 bases at V and 7 bases at J, with 14 bases in the middle. As judged by recently defined diagnostic criteria, patients with Susac syndrome had definite or probable disease. A quantity of about 0.5 to 1 ug RNA underwent reverse transcription using random hexamers. Multiplex immunoSEQ PCR targeted 54 Vbeta and 13 Jbeta TCR beta segments. Using its own MiXCR run on the immunoSEQ multiplex PCR reads, TCRdb lists one record per CDR3 protein. The sample records 80,000 or so distinct CDR3 sequences, about 96% being singletons. General study points: In total CD8+ repertoires, sixteen Susac-specific public clones were found, and in CD8+ TEMRA repertoires, a few were found.

This clonotype originated in a human donor with Susac syndrome. Sequencing used CD8+ T cells from PBMCs. The rearrangement links TRBV6-2 or TRBV6-3 to TRBJ2-2; a weak D match, TRBD2 (5 bases). For the CDR3, the DNA is TGTGCCAGCAGTACCTCGCGGGTTAACGGGGAGCTGTTTTTT. This sequence encodes CASSTSRVNGELFF.